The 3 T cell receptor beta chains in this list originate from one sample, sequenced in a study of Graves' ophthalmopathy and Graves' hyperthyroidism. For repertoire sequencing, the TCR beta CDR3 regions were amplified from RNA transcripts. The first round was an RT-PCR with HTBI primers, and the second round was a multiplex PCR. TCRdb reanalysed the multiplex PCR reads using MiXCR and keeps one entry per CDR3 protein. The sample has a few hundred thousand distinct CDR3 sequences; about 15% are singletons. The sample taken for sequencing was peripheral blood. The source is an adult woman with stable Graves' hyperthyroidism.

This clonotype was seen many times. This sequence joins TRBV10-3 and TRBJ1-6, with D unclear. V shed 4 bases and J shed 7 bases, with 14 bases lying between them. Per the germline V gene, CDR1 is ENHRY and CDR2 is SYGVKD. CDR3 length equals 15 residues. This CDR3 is CAISGKDSMNSPLHF. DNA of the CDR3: TGTGCCATCAGTGGGAAGGATTCTATGAATTCACCCCTCCACTTT.

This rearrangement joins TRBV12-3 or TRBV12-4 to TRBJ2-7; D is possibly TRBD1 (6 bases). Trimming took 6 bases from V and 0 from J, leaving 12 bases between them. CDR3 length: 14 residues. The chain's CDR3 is CASRAPGHSYEQYF. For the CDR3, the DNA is TGTGCCAGCAGAGCTCCGGGACACTCCTACGAGCAGTACTTC.

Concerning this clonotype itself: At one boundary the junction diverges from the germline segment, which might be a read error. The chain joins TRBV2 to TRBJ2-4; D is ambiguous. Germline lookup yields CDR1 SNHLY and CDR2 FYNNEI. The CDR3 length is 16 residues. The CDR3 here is CASSEVVFLAKNIKYF. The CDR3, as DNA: TGTGCCAGCAGTGAAGTCGTGTTCTTAGCCAAAAACATTAAGTACTTC.